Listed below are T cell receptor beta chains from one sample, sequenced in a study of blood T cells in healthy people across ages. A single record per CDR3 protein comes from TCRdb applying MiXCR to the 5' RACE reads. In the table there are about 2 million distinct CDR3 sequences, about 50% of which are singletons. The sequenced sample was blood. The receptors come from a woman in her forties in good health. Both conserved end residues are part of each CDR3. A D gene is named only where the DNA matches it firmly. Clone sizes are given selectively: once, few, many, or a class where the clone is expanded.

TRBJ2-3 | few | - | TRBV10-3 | CAISDGQNTDTQYF | TGTGCCATCAGTGATGGACAGAACACAGATACGCAGTATTTT
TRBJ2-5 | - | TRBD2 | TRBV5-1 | CASSLRTSQQETQYF | TGCGCCAGCAGCTTACGGACTAGCCAACAAGAGACCCAGTACTTC
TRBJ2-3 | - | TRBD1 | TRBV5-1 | CASSYRTGTTDTQYF | TGCGCCAGCAGCTACCGGACAGGGACCACAGATACGCAGTATTTT
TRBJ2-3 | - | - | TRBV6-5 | CASSQGRAMGTDTQYF | TGTGCCAGCAGCCAGGGGAGGGCGATGGGCACAGATACGCAGTATTTT
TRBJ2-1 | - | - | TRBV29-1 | CSVGPTGQFF | TGCAGCGTGGGACCAACCGGGCAGTTCTTC
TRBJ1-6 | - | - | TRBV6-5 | CASSYDRTAPLHF | TGTGCCAGCAGTTACGACAGGACGGCACCCCTCCACTTT
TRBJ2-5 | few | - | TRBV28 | CASSSPRTMYQETQYF | TGTGCCAGCAGTTCTCCCCGGACAATGTACCAAGAGACCCAGTACTTC
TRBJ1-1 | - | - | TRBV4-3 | CASSQELPNTEAFF | TGCGCCAGCAGCCAAGAACTCCCCAACACTGAAGCTTTCTTT
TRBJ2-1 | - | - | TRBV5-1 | CASSLRGAANNEQFF | TGCGCCAGCAGCTTGAGGGGGGCTGCGAACAATGAGCAGTTCTTC
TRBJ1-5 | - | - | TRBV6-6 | CASSYSGRGPPGQPQHF | TGTGCCAGCAGTTACTCGGGTCGAGGACCGCCGGGACAGCCCCAGCATTTT
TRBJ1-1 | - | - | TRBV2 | CASSDPREAFF | TGTGCCAGCAGTGATCCCCGGGAAGCTTTCTTT
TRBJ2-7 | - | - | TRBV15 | CATSSSTGSYEQYF | TGTGCCACCAGCAGTAGTACAGGGTCCTACGAGCAGTACTTC
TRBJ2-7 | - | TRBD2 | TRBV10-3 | CAISEGLAGAPGYEQYF | TGTGCCATCAGTGAAGGGCTAGCGGGGGCTCCGGGGTACGAGCAGTACTTC
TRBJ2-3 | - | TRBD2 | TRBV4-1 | CASSQVRTAGASTDTQYF | TGCGCCAGCAGCCAAGTCCGGACGGCGGGAGCTAGCACAGATACGCAGTATTTT
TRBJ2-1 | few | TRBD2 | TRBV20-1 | CSARPAGGIYNEQFF | TGCAGTGCTAGACCAGCGGGGGGGATCTACAATGAGCAGTTCTTC
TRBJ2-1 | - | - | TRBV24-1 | CATSDLSGRDNSYNEQFF | TGTGCCACCAGTGACCTCTCGGGGAGGGACAACTCCTACAATGAGCAGTTCTTC
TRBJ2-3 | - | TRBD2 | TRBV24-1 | CATSDLHAPTSGNTDTQYF | TGTGCCACCAGTGATTTGCATGCCCCCACTAGCGGTAACACAGATACGCAGTATTTT